The clone carrying this T cell receptor beta chain was seen just once. V lost 0 bases to trimming and J lost 1 base, with 16 bases between them. Germline V gene data show CDR1 as MGHRA and CDR2 as YSYEKL. The CDR3 has 18 amino acids. This sample was included in a study of cytomegalovirus exposure and HLA in healthy donors. With 60 Vbeta and 13 Jbeta primers, the PCR was carried out. TCRdb keeps only in-frame clones here, not all; method: immunoSEQ multiplex PCR. The data hold about 120,000 clones, with roughly 82% observed a single time. This sequence originates from a woman aged 18-30 years in good health and CMV-seronegative. The sequencing input was PBMCs. The chain uses TRBV4-1 and TRBJ1-3, with unresolved D. CDR3 sequence reads: CASSQDGHSYMSGNTIYF. The CDR3 nucleotides are TGCGCCAGCAGCCAAGATGGGCACTCCTATATGTCTGGAAACACCATATATTTT.